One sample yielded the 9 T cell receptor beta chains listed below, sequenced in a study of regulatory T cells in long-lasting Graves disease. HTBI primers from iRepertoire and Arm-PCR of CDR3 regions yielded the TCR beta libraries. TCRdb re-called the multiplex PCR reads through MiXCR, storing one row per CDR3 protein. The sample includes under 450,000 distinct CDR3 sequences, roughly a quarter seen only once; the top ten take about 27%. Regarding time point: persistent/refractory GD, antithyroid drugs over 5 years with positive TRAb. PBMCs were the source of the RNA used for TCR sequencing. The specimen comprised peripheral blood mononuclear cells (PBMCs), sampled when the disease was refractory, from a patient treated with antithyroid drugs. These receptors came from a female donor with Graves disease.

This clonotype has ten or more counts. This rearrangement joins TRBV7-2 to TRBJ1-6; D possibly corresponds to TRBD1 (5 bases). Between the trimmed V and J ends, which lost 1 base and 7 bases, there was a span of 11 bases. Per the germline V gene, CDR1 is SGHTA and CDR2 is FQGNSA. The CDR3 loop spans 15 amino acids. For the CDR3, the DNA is TGTGCCAGCAGCTTAGAAGGGGCGAGGAATTCACCCCTCCACTTT. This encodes CASSLEGARNSPLHF. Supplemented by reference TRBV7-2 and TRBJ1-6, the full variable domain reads GAGVSQSPSNKVTEKGKDVELRCDPISGHTALYWYRQSLGQGLEFLIYFQGNSAPDKSGLPSDRFSAERTGGSVSTLTIQRTQQEDSAVYLCASSLEGARNSPLHFGNGTRLTVT.

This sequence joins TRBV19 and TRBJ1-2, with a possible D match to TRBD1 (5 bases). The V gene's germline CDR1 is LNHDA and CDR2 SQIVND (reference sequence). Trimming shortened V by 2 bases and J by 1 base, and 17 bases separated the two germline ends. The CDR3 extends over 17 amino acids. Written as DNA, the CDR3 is TGTGCCAGTAGTATACGATCGGGGCAGGGACTTAACTATGGCTACACCTTC. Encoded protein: CASSIRSGQGLNYGYTF.

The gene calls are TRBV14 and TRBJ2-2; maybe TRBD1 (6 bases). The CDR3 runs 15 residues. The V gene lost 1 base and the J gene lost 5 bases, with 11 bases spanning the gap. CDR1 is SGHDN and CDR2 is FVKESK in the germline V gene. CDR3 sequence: CASSQALRGTGELFF. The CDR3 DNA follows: TGTGCCAGCAGCCAAGCCCTCAGGGGAACCGGGGAGCTGTTTTTT.

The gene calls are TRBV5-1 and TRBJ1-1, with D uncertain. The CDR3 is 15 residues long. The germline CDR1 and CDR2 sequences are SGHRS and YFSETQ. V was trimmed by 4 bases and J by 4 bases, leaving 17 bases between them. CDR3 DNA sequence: TGCGCCAGCAGCCGGGATGTTTTTTTTAGCACTGAAGCTTTCTTT. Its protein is CASSRDVFFSTEAFF.

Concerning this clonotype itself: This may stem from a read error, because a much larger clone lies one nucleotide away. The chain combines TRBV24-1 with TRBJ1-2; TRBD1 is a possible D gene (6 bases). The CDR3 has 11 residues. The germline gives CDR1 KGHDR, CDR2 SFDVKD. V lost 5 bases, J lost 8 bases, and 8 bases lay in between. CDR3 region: CATSVTGGYTF. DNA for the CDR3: TGTGCCACCAGTGTTACAGGGGGCTACACCTTC.

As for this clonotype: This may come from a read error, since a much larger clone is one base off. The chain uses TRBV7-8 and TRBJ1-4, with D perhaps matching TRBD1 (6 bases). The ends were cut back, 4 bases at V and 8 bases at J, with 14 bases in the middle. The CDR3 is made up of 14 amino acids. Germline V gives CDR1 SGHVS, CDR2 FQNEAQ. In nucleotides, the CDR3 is TGTGCCAGCAGCTCCTGGGGGGCGGAGGAAAAACTGTTTTTT. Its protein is CASSSWGAEEKLFF.

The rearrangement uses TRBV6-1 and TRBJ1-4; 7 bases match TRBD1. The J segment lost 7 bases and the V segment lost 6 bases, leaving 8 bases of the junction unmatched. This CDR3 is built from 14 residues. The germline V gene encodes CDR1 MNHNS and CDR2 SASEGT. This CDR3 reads CASRPTGSGEKLFF. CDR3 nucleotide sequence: TGTGCCAGCAGACCGACAGGGTCGGGTGAAAAACTGTTTTTT.

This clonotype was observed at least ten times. In nucleotides, the CDR3 is TGTGCCACCAGTGACCCCACGCCTCCCGGGGAGCTGTTTTTT. This encodes CATSDPTPPGELFF. The chain joins TRBV24-1 to TRBJ2-2; no definite D call. Per germline, CDR1 KGHDR and CDR2 SFDVKD. This CDR3 spans 14 amino acids. V was cut by 4 bases and J by 6 bases, with 11 bases left in between.

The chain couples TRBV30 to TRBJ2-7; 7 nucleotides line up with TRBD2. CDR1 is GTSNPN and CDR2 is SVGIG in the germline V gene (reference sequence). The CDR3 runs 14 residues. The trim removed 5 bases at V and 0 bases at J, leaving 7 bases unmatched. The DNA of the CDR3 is TGTGCCTGGGAGTCTAGCGGCAGCTCCTACGAGCAGTACTTC. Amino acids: CAWESSGSSYEQYF.